This entry describes one T cell receptor beta chain. Its antigen is unknown. Nothing much larger sits one base from this clone, and base qualities are not available. These data are taken from a study of CD8 T cells in Susac syndrome (dated by TCRdb to between 2018 and 2021). Context from the whole study: Among the sequenced Susac syndrome patients, about six had clinically active disease and eight were in clinical remission. At blood withdrawal, Susac syndrome patients were therapy-naive, treated with corticosteroids (with IVIg additionally given to some), or treated with IVIg alone. The study used repertoire sequencing to test whether antigen drove CD8+ T cell activation and differentiation in Susac syndrome. CD8+ T cell repertoire clonality was compared between about a dozen healthy donors, approximately 14 Susac syndrome patients and roughly 15 multiple sclerosis patients. The paper as a whole reports these results and caveats: The number of individuals in the TCR sequencing and HLA analysis was recognized as being relatively small. Looking at Susac-specific public clones, the researchers identified fewer than 20 in the total CD8+ repertoire and a few in the CD8+ TEMRA repertoire. Clonal expansion was observed in Susac syndrome CD8+ repertoires, with the highest expansion in CD8+ TEMRA cells and greater expansion in clinically active than in remitting patients.

High-throughput TCR beta sequencing profiled peripheral blood CD8+ and CD4+ T cells from healthy donors, Susac syndrome patients and multiple sclerosis patients. The Susac syndrome patients fulfilled recently defined diagnostic criteria for either definite or probable disease. CD8+ TEMRA cells were enriched by FACS, while bulk CD8+ and CD4+ T cells were purified by magnetic negative isolation. Blood was collected in EDTA tubes and processed within 24 hours, with PBMCs isolated through density gradient centrifugation. PBMCs intended for TCR sequencing were cryopreserved in liquid nitrogen and thawed later in a water bath at 37 degrees C. The sorted or isolated CD4+, CD8+ and CD8+ TEMRA cells reached a purity of at least 90%. Taken from cysteine to phenylalanine, the CDR3 has 17 residues. Just the 51-base CDR3 DNA is kept, in frame starting at base 1. CDR1 LGHNA and CDR2 YSLEER are derived from the germline V gene. From V the trimming removes 1 base and from J it removes 0 bases, while the gene matches leave 5 bases of the junction unaccounted for.

RNA was extracted using the RNeasy kit, and roughly 0.45 to 1 ug of the RNA was reverse transcribed with random hexamers. The immunoSEQ multiplex PCR assay, which covers 54 Vbeta and 13 Jbeta segments, was used to amplify TCR beta CDR3 regions. PCR amplification bias was corrected by using a synthetic template baseline for primer optimization and computational correction. Per the authors' processing: Reads were annotated to V, D and J genes per IMGT and analyzed with immunoSEQ Analyzer, keeping only productive sequences. Clonality was calculated as one minus the Shannon entropy normalized by log2 of the number of productive unique sequences. For each patient and control, public and private clones were evaluated among the 100 most prevalent clones. Clones were defined as Susac-specific when absent from the healthy and MS cohorts, from over a thousand published viral clones and from other ImmuneACCESS disease sequences. TCRdb reanalyzed the raw reads on its own, using fastp at Q25 for trimming and MiXCR for clone calling, and kept in-frame beta chains. Rows with one shared CDR3 protein collapse into an entry with the most common genes and DNA. TCRdb, not the original authors, processed these V and J calls. Counted in this sample were tens of thousands of distinct CDR3 sequences; roughly 96% of them appeared once. The ten largest clones represent 0.62% of the sample.

The rearranged segments are TRBV4-3 and TRBJ2-1, and 8 bases in between align with TRBD2. The sample consisted of CD8+ T cells from PBMCs. The receptor was isolated from a human donor with Susac syndrome. In nucleotide form, the sequence is TGCGCCAGCAGCCAAGCCCGGGGGGGGTTCTCCTACAATGAGCAGTTCTTC. This sequence encodes CASSQARGGFSYNEQFF.